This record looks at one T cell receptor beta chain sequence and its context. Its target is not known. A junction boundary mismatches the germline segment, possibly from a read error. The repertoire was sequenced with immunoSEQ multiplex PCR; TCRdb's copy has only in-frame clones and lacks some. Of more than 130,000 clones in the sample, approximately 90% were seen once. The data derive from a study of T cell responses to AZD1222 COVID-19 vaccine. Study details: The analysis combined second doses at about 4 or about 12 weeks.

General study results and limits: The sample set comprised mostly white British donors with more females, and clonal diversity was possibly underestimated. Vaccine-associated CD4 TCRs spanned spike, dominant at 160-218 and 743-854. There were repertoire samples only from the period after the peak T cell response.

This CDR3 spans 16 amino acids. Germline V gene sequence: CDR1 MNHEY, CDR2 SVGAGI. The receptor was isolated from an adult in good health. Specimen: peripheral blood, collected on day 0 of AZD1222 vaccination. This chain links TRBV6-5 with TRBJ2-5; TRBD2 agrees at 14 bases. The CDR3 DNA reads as TGTGCCAGCATTTACGGACTAGCGGGGGGTTGGGAGACCCAGTACTTC. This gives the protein CASIYGLAGGWETQYF.